This T cell receptor beta chain was obtained from a study of beta chain features in type 1 diabetes. Isolated RNA was reverse transcribed in full, so expressed TCRB transcripts were sequenced. Profiled with immunoSEQ multiplex PCR; TCRdb holds only in-frame clones, not every one. The repertoire holds 450,000 to 550,000 clones, with about 29% as singletons. The study's findings and limits: A potential PCR bias toward shorter templates would be equal in patient and control samples.

Germline V CDR1 and CDR2: LNHNV, YYDKDF (reference sequence). The V and J ends lost 5 bases and 5 bases, in that order; junction bases with no gene match: 10. The CDR3 contains 15 residues. This clone was seen a few times. Its antigen is not known. Sequencing was performed on naive CD4+ T cells from blood. This rearrangement joins TRBV15 to TRBJ2-5; 8 bases fit TRBD1. The sequence was obtained from a man between 18 and 29 years old in good health. DNA of the CDR3: TGTGCCACCAGCCGTGACAGGGGAATATGGGAGACCCAGTACTTC. Translating gives CATSRDRGIWETQYF.